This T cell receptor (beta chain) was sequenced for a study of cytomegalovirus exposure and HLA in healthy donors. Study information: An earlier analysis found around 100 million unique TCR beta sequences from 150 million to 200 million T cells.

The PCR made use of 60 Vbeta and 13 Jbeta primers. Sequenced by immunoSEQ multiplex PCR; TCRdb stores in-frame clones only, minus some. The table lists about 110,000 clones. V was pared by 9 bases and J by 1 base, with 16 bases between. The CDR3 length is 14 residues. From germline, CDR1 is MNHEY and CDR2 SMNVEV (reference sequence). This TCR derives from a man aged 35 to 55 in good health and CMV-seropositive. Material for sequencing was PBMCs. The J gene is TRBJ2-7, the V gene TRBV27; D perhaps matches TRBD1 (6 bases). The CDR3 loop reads CASSTDRNSYEQYF. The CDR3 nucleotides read TGTGCCAGTTCAACCGACAGGAATTCCTACGAGCAGTACTTC.